These 14 T cell receptor beta chains were all obtained from the same sample, sequenced in a study of blood T cell repertoires in COVID-19. Produced via immunoSEQ multiplex PCR; TCRdb's table is partial and in-frame only. The data contain 210,000 or so clones, over 80% of them singletons. Sequenced: peripheral blood. Every receptor here comes from a man younger than 40 with COVID-19, enrolled during active disease.

V usage is TRBV28 and J usage is TRBJ1-2; D is ambiguous. Germline CDR1 MDHEN, CDR2 SYDVKM. The CDR3 covers 13 residues. The V and J ends lost 8 bases and 4 bases respectively, with 14 bases between them. For the CDR3, the DNA is TGTGCCAGCTCCCACCCAGACTTCTATGGCTACACCTTC. Its translation is CASSHPDFYGYTF.

V and J are TRBV6-1 and TRBJ1-2; 7 bases map to TRBD1. The CDR3 runs 16 residues. Germline CDR1 reads MNHNS; CDR2 reads SASEGT. Trimming took 3 bases from V and 1 from J; bases not matched to a gene: 8. CDR3 in DNA: TGTGCCAGCAGTGATTGGGACAGAGAAGTTAACTATGGCTACACCTTC. As protein: CASSDWDREVNYGYTF.

This sequence joins TRBV29-1 and TRBJ1-1, with D tentatively TRBD1 (5 bases). CDR1 SQVTM and CDR2 ANQGSEA come from the germline V gene. With 7 bases removed from V and 1 base from J, the gap between germline ends came to 7 bases. The CDR3 consists of 11 residues. CDR3 sequence reads: CSATANTEAFF. Here the CDR3 DNA reads TGCAGCGCGACAGCGAACACTGAAGCTTTCTTT.

The chain employs TRBV19 and TRBJ1-5; a weak D match, TRBD1 (5 bases). The CDR3 length is 13 residues. Trimming stripped 5 bases from V and 4 bases from J, with 9 bases between. CDR1 is LNHDA, CDR2 SQIVND, per germline (reference sequence). CDR3 loop: CASSRQPNQPQHF. CDR3 sequence (DNA): TGTGCCAGTAGTCGACAGCCTAATCAGCCCCAGCATTTT.

The V call is TRBV4-2, the J call TRBJ2-3, with 11 bases matching TRBD2. The CDR3 is 19 amino acids. J lost 0 bases, V lost 3 bases, and 11 bases had no gene match. Per the germline V gene, CDR1 is LGHNA and CDR2 is YNFKEQ. The CDR3 sequence is CASSHKRASGGPSTDTQYF. The CDR3 coding sequence is TGTGCCAGCAGCCATAAGAGGGCTAGCGGGGGGCCTAGCACAGATACGCAGTATTTT.

The V gene is TRBV5-6, the J gene TRBJ1-2, with TRBD1 identical over 7 bases. Germline CDR1 is SGHDT and CDR2 is YYEEEE. J was trimmed by 0 bases and V by 0 bases; bases with no gene match: 2. The CDR3 has 15 residues. This chain's CDR3 is CASSLGTGSNYGYTF. The CDR3 bases are TGTGCCAGCAGCTTGGGGACAGGATCTAACTATGGCTACACCTTC.

This clone came up once. The chain employs TRBV21-1 and TRBJ1-2. TRBV21-1 is assigned pseudogene status. The CDR3 sequence is 15 residues long. The CDR3 loop reads CASSKAGGGRYGYTF. CDR3 nucleotide sequence: TGTGCCAGCAGCAAAGCAGGCGGGGGGAGGTATGGCTACACCTTC.

The chain carries TRBV30 and TRBJ2-7; 8 nucleotides match TRBD1. Germline V lookup: CDR1 GTSNPN, CDR2 SVGIG (reference sequence). The CDR3 runs to 13 residues. V shed 5 bases and J 7 bases; nucleotides not matched to a gene: 10. The CDR3 spells CAWRTGSLGEQYF. The CDR3 bases are TGTGCCTGGCGGACAGGGAGCCTTGGGGAGCAGTACTTC.

The rearrangement uses TRBV6-5 and TRBJ1-2; 10 bases map to TRBD1. CDR3 length: 14 residues. The V gene's germline CDR1 is MNHEY and CDR2 SVGAGI. J lost 5 bases, V lost 6 bases, and 6 bases had no gene match. The CDR3: CASSVGDRGYGYTF. In DNA, the CDR3 is TGTGCCAGCAGCGTCGGGGACAGGGGTTATGGCTACACCTTC.

The V call is TRBV4-1, the J call TRBJ1-1; D is undetermined. Germline assignment: CDR1 MGHRA and CDR2 YSYEKL. This CDR3 is built from 16 residues. The V gene lost 0 bases and the J gene lost 10 bases, with 21 bases spanning the gap. The DNA for the CDR3 is TGCGCCAGCAGCCAAGAGACGATTGGACTTGAGGGTTCAGCTTTCTTT. Translating it yields CASSQETIGLEGSAFF.

This clone was picked up one time. The rearrangement links TRBV5-1 to TRBJ2-1; 10 bases line up with TRBD2. Looked up from germline, CDR1 is SGHRS and CDR2 is YFSETQ. This CDR3 has 17 residues. V shed 0 bases and J 4 bases; nucleotides not matched to a gene: 7. The CDR3 is CASSLAASGGPYNEQFF. Written as DNA, the CDR3 is TGCGCCAGCAGCTTGGCGGCTAGCGGGGGCCCTTACAATGAGCAGTTCTTC.

This chain connects TRBV5-5 to TRBJ1-1, with D maybe TRBD1 (6 bases). This CDR3 region has 11 residues. Looked up from germline, CDR1 is SGHKS and CDR2 is YYEKEE (reference sequence). V lost 6 bases and J 7 bases, leaving 10 bases between the germline ends. This chain's CDR3 is CASKKGVEAFF. The CDR3 DNA follows: TGTGCCAGCAAAAAGGGGGTTGAAGCTTTCTTT.

A single count supports this clone. The chain uses TRBV3-1 (or the pseudogene TRBV3-2) and TRBJ2-1; unclear D gene. Germline-derived CDR1 and CDR2 are LGHDT and YNNKEL (reference sequence). V lost 0 bases to trimming and J lost 8 bases, with 8 bases between them. The CDR3 covers 13 residues. CDR3 sequence reads: CASSQDVVDEQFF. CDR3 sequence (DNA): TGTGCCAGCAGCCAAGATGTAGTGGATGAGCAGTTCTTC.

The chain carries TRBV5-1 and TRBJ2-2; D is possibly TRBD1 (7 bases). Per the germline V gene, CDR1 is SGHRS and CDR2 is YFSETQ. Trimming took 2 bases from V and 1 from J, leaving 12 bases between them. The CDR3 has 16 amino acids. CDR3 residues: CASSLGGGLNTGELFF. The CDR3 DNA sequence: TGCGCCAGCAGCTTAGGAGGGGGCCTGAACACCGGGGAGCTGTTTTTT.